Each of the 5 T cell receptor beta chains below was sequenced from the same sample in a study of cytomegalovirus exposure and HLA in healthy donors (dated by TCRdb to about 2017). The method was the immunoSEQ multiplex PCR assay. The multiplex PCR relied on a mix of 60 forward primers for TCR Vbeta segments and 13 reverse primers for TCR Jbeta segments. Not all clones reach the TCRdb copy of this immuneACCESS table, which keeps in-frame sequences only. Checked studies attribute under half of the gap to unresolved V genes and leave the rest unexplained. The sample profile shows almost 95,000 clones; roughly 63% of them were found once. 2.7% of the sample goes to the ten largest clones. Sequenced input: PBMCs. The source is a middle-aged man in good health and CMV-seronegative.

This clone was observed once. The J gene is TRBJ2-3, the V gene TRBV14, with 8 bases lining up with TRBD2. The germline gives CDR1 SGHDN, CDR2 FVKESK. The junction had 6 bases not matched to a gene; V was cut back by 2 bases and J by 2 bases. This CDR3 has 16 residues. The CDR3 sequence: CASSQRVAGTTDTQYF. CDR3 nucleotides: TGTGCCAGCAGCCAAAGGGTAGCGGGGACCACAGATACGCAGTATTTT.

The chain recombines TRBV11-2 with TRBJ1-1; the D gene is possibly TRBD1 (6 bases). Per the germline V gene, CDR1 is SGHAT and CDR2 is FQNNGV. This CDR3 spans 15 amino acids. Trimming shortened V by 3 bases and J by 3 bases, and 14 bases separated the two germline ends. The chain's CDR3 is CASSLGHPGYTEAFF. The CDR3 DNA is TGTGCCAGCAGCTTGGGACACCCAGGGTACACTGAAGCTTTCTTT.

This rearrangement joins TRBV6-5 to TRBJ2-7; D is unresolved. V lost 7 bases and J 5 bases, leaving 9 bases between the germline ends. The CDR3 is made up of 11 amino acids. Germline loops: CDR1 MNHEY, CDR2 SVGAGI. The CDR3 loop is CASTGWHEQYV. The CDR3 DNA is TGTGCCAGCACCGGGTGGCACGAGCAGTACGTC.

The chain uses TRBV29-1 and TRBJ2-7, with 9 bases fitting TRBD2. CDR1 and CDR2 from the germline V gene are SQVTM and ANQGSEA. Unmatched junction bases numbered 8, after V lost 6 bases and J lost 2 bases. The CDR3 covers 14 residues. CDR3 residues: CSVAERGATYEQYF. Written as DNA, the CDR3 is TGCAGCGTGGCGGAGCGGGGGGCCACCTACGAGCAGTACTTC.

The rearrangement joins TRBV7-6 to TRBJ2-5; no reliable D call. V was cut by 1 base and J by 0 bases, with 12 bases left in between. Germline V gives CDR1 SGHVS, CDR2 FNYEAQ. This CDR3 region has 16 residues. CDR3 in amino acids: CASSLGVLVYQETQYF. The DNA for the CDR3 is TGTGCCAGCAGCTTAGGAGTGCTAGTATACCAAGAGACCCAGTACTTC.